The 19 T cell receptor beta chains reported below all come from one sample, sequenced in a study of T-cell reconstitution after alpha-beta-depleted transplantation in children. Unique molecular identifiers tagged the TCRbeta library. A single record per CDR3 protein comes from TCRdb applying MiXCR to the PCR reads. The sample shows 77,000 or so distinct CDR3 sequences, 15% to 20% of them seen only once. The material sequenced was PBMCs, mostly from graft donor cells, taken 360 days after TCRalphabeta/CD19-depleted stem cell transplant. All receptors derive from a male patient between 2 and 10 years old who had a stem cell transplant for acute lymphoblastic leukemia, so the T cells may come from the graft donor.

In its sample, this clonotype was seen a few times. V gene TRBV9 combines with J gene TRBJ2-1; 12 bases agree with TRBD2. Per the germline V gene, CDR1 is SGDLS and CDR2 is YYNGEE. V dropped 4 bases and J dropped 6; count of bases not matched to a gene: 20. The CDR3 has 20 residues. CDR3 region: CASSPPPFGGLAGGFNEQFF. CDR3 nucleotides: TGTGCCAGCAGCCCTCCTCCCTTCGGCGGGCTAGCGGGAGGGTTCAATGAGCAGTTCTTC. The entire variable domain, with the rest obtained from reference TRBV9 and TRBJ2-1, is as follows: DSGVTQTPKHLITATGQRVTLRCSPRSGDLSVYWYQQSLDQGLQFLIQYYNGEERAKGNILERFSAQQFPDLHSELNLSSLELGDSALYFCASSPPPFGGLAGGFNEQFFGPGTRLTVL.

The table lists this clonotype with many counts. The gene calls are TRBV9 and TRBJ2-2; 12 bases line up with TRBD1. Unmatched junction bases numbered 7, after V lost 4 bases and J lost 9 bases. The CDR3 contains 15 residues. The germline V gene encodes CDR1 SGDLS and CDR2 YYNGEE. DNA for the CDR3: TGTGCCAGCAGCCAGAGGGGACAGGGGGCCCGGGAGCTGTTTTTT. Protein: CASSQRGQGARELFF. The full variable domain, in which reference TRBV9 and TRBJ2-2 provide the parts outside the CDR3, is DSGVTQTPKHLITATGQRVTLRCSPRSGDLSVYWYQQSLDQGLQFLIQYYNGEERAKGNILERFSAQQFPDLHSELNLSSLELGDSALYFCASSQRGQGARELFFGEGSRLTVL.

J is TRBJ2-1 and V is TRBV5-1, with 7 bases identical to TRBD1. This CDR3 is built from 15 residues. Germline V gene lookup returns CDR1 SGHRS and CDR2 YFSETQ. V trimming: 4 bases; J trimming: 1 base; junction bases outside the gene matches: 5. CDR3 residues: CASSTAGGSYNEQFF. In DNA form, the CDR3 reads TGCGCCAGCAGCACCGCAGGGGGTTCCTACAATGAGCAGTTCTTC. Complete variable domain (other parts from reference TRBV5-1 and TRBJ2-1): KAGVTQTPRYLIKTRGQQVTLSCSPISGHRSVSWYQQTPGQGLQFLFEYFSETQRNKGNFPGRFSGRQFSNSRSEMNVSTLELGDSALYLCASSTAGGSYNEQFFGPGTRLTVL.

This clonotype was seen a handful of times. The V gene is TRBV3-1, the J gene TRBJ2-7; tentatively, D is TRBD2 (6 bases). From germline, CDR1 is LGHDT and CDR2 YNNKEL (reference sequence). The CDR3 covers 15 residues. Trimming stripped 2 bases from V and 9 bases from J, with 20 bases between. CDR3 sequence reads: CASSQTGTGSWVQYF. The DNA of the CDR3 is TGTGCCAGCAGCCAAACCGGGACTGGCTCCTGGGTGCAGTACTTC.

This clonotype has just one count. The rearrangement joins TRBV27 to TRBJ1-6; D is perhaps TRBD1 (5 bases). The V end lost 7 bases, the J end lost 3 bases, and 13 bases lay between the germline ends. This CDR3 region has 15 residues. The germline gives CDR1 MNHEY, CDR2 SMNVEV (reference sequence). CDR3 protein: CASNHGGNYNSPLHF. The CDR3 DNA follows: TGTGCCAGCAACCACGGGGGTAACTATAATTCACCCCTCCACTTT.

This clonotype was recorded many times. The rearrangement joins TRBV5-1 to TRBJ2-3; 9 positions agree with TRBD1. The CDR3 is made up of 15 amino acids. V gave up 0 bases and J gave up 4 bases; unmatched junction bases: 3. CDR1 SGHRS and CDR2 YFSETQ come from the germline V gene. The CDR3 here is CASSLVTGGPDTQYF. The CDR3 bases are TGCGCCAGCAGCTTGGTAACAGGGGGCCCAGATACGCAGTATTTT.

The CDR3 region has the DNA TGTGCCAGCTCACCGAGGACTCCTTTTTACGAGGAGCTGTTTTTT. Encoded protein: CASSPRTPFYEELFF. The J gene is TRBJ2-2, the V gene TRBV18; D is possibly TRBD2 (5 bases). The length of the CDR3 is 15 residues. Trimming removed 3 bases at V and 10 bases at J, with 18 bases between. Germline assignment: CDR1 KGHSH and CDR2 LQKENI.

This clonotype showed up just a few times. This rearrangement joins TRBV5-1 to TRBJ1-2, with D possibly matching TRBD1 (5 bases). CDR1 SGHRS and CDR2 YFSETQ come from the germline V gene. V lost 0 bases to trimming and J lost 2 bases, with 5 bases between them. The CDR3 runs 13 residues. CDR3 sequence: CASSLGQNYGYTF. The CDR3 nucleotides are TGCGCCAGCAGCTTGGGACAGAACTATGGCTACACCTTC.

This clonotype came up a few times. The V gene is TRBV10-3, the J gene TRBJ2-1; the D gene is possibly TRBD2 (5 bases). CDR1 is ENHRY and CDR2 is SYGVKD in the germline V gene. Trimming cost V 6 bases and J 0 bases, with 15 bases left between them. The CDR3 loop spans 16 amino acids. The CDR3 DNA sequence: TGTGCCATCAGCTGGACTGATGAGAGCTCCTACAATGAGCAGTTCTTC. Its translation: CAISWTDESSYNEQFF.

This clonotype has a count of ten or more. The chain recombines TRBV12-3 or TRBV12-4 with TRBJ1-1; D gene unclear. The CDR3 length is 12 residues. V lost 6 bases to trimming and J lost 8 bases, with 13 bases between them. This CDR3 is CASSPTGMEAFF. The CDR3 DNA reads as TGTGCCAGCAGCCCCACCGGGATGGAAGCTTTCTTT.

This clonotype was detected many times. The gene calls are TRBV7-8 and TRBJ1-5; no clear D. V was pared by 0 bases and J by 5 bases, with 11 bases between. Germline CDR1 and CDR2: SGHVS and FQNEAQ. The CDR3 covers 15 residues. CDR3 DNA sequence: TGTGCCAGCAGCTTAGCGCGTCAGGCACATCAGCCCCAGCATTTT. This sequence encodes CASSLARQAHQPQHF.

This clonotype has a count of ten or more. The chain uses TRBV11-3 and TRBJ2-1; tentative D call: TRBD2 (6 bases). The CDR3 totals 13 residues. V was cut by 1 base and J by 7 bases, with 8 bases left in between. The V gene's germline CDR1 is SGHNT and CDR2 YENEEA. The CDR3 region has the DNA TGTGCCAGCAGCTTAGTCCGGGAGAATGAGCAGTTCTTC. Translating it yields CASSLVRENEQFF. The complete variable domain, with remaining parts taken from reference TRBV11-3 and TRBJ2-1, reads EAGVVQSPRYKIIEKKQPVAFWCNPISGHNTLYWYLQNLGQGPELLIRYENEEAVDDSQLPKDRFSAERLKGVDSTLKIQPAELGDSAVYLCASSLVRENEQFFGPGTRLTVL.

In this sample, this clonotype turned up a few times. As DNA, the CDR3 is TGTGCCAGCAGTTTACGGTCCGGCCTTACATACAATGAGCAGTTCTTC. It codes for CASSLRSGLTYNEQFF. The chain combines TRBV12-3 or TRBV12-4 with TRBJ2-1, with D unresolved. The CDR3 extends over 16 amino acids. The V end was cut by 2 bases, the J end by 4 bases, with 15 bases between.

J is TRBJ1-1 and V is TRBV7-9, with unresolved D. V lost 5 bases and J lost 0, with 7 bases in between. This CDR3 has 13 residues. Germline V CDR1 and CDR2: SEHNR, FQNEAQ (reference sequence). The CDR3 nucleotides are TGTGCCAGCAGCCGAAGCGTGAACACTGAAGCTTTCTTT. It encodes CASSRSVNTEAFF.

The chain couples TRBV6-1 to TRBJ1-1; 9 nucleotides line up with TRBD1. The CDR3 loop spans 15 amino acids. The ends lost 7 bases at V and 4 bases at J; junction bases unmatched: 10. Germline V CDR1 and CDR2: MNHNS, SASEGT. CDR3 nucleotides: TGTGCCAGCAACCGGGACAGGGTTAGGTTCACTGAAGCTTTCTTT. Its protein product is CASNRDRVRFTEAFF.

DNA of the CDR3: TGCAGCGTTGAGAGGAACACTGAAGCTTTCTTT. Its protein product is CSVERNTEAFF. This chain links TRBV29-1 with TRBJ1-1; D gene uncertain. Between the trimmed V and J ends, which lost 3 bases and 1 base, there was a span of 3 bases. Germline CDR1 SQVTM, CDR2 ANQGSEA. The CDR3 totals 11 residues.

This sequence joins TRBV27 and TRBJ1-2; D not certain. The germline V and J ends were trimmed by 6 bases and 4 bases, with 21 bases remaining between them. Germline V CDR1 and CDR2: MNHEY, SMNVEV (reference sequence). The CDR3 spans 16 residues. CDR3 in DNA: TGTGCCAGCAGCTTTCTGGGCGGACGGTACATCTATGGCTACACCTTC. This gives the protein CASSFLGGRYIYGYTF.

This clonotype came up a few times. CDR3 sequence reads: CASSQESGWFINQPQHF. CDR3 nucleotide sequence: TGCGCCAGCAGCCAAGAGTCAGGTTGGTTCATCAATCAGCCCCAGCATTTT. This chain uses TRBV4-1 with TRBJ1-5, with D unclear. The germline V gene encodes CDR1 MGHRA and CDR2 YSYEKL. The V gene lost 0 bases and the J gene lost 3 bases, with 15 bases spanning the gap. This CDR3 spans 17 amino acids.

This clonotype has only a few counts. The chain employs TRBV5-1 and TRBJ2-7, with D uncertain. CDR1 SGHRS and CDR2 YFSETQ come from the germline V gene. Deletions cut 1 base from V and 3 bases from J, with 8 bases between. The CDR3 is 13 amino acids. The CDR3 sequence: CASSLPDGYEQYF. Written as DNA, the CDR3 is TGCGCCAGCAGCTTGCCAGATGGCTACGAGCAGTACTTC.